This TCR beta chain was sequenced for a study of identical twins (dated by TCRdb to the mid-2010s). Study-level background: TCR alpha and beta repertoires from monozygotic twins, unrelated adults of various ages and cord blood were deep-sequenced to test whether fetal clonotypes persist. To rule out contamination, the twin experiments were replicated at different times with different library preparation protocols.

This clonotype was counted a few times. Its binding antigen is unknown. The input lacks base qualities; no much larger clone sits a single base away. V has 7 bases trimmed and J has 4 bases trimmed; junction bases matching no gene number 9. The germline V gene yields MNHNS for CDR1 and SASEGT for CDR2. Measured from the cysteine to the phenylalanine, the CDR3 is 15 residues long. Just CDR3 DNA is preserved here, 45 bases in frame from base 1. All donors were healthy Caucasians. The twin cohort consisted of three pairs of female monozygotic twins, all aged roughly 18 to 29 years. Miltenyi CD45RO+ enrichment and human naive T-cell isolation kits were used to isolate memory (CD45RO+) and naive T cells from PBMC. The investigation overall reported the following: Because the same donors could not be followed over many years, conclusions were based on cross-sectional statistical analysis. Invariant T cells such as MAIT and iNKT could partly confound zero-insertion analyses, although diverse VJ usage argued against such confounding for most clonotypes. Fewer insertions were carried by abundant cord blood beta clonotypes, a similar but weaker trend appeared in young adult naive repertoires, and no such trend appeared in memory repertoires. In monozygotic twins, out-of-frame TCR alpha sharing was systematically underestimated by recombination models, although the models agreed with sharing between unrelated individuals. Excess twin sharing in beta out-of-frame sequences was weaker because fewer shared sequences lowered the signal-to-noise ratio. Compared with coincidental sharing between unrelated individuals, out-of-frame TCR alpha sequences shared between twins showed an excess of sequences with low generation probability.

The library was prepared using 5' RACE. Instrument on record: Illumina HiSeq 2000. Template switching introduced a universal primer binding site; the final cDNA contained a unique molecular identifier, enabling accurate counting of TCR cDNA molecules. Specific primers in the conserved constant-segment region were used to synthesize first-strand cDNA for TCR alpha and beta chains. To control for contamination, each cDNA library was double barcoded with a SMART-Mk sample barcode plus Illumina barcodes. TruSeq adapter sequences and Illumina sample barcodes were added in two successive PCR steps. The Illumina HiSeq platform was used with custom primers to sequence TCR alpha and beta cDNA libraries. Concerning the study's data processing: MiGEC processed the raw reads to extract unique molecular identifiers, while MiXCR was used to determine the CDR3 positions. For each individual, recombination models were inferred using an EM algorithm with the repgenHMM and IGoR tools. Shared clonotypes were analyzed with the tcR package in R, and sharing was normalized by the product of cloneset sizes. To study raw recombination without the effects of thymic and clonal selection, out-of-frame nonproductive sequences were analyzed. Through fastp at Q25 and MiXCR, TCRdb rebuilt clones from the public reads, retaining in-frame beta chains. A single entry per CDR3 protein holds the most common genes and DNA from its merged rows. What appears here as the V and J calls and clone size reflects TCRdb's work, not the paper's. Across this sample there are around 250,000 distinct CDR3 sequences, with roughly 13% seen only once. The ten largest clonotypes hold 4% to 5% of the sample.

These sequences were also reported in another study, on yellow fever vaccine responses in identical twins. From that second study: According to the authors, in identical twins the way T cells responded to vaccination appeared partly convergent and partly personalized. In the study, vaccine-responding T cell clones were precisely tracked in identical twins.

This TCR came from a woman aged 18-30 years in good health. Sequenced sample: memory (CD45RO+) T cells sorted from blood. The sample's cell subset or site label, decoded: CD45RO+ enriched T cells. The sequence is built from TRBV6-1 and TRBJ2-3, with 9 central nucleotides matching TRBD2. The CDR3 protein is CASTEAGGMADTQYF. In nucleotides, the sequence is TGTGCCAGCACCGAAGCGGGGGGTATGGCAGATACGCAGTATTTT.